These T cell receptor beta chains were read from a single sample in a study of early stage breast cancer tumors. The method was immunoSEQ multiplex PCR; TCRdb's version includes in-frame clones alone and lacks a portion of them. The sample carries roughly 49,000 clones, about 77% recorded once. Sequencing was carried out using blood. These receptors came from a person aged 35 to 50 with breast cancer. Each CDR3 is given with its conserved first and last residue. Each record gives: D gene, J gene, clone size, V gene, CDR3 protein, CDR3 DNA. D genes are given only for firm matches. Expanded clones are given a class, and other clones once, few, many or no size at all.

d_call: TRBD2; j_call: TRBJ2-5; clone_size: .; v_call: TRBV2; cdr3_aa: CASTSSGTTRQTQYF; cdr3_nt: TGTGCCAGCACCAGTAGCGGGACCACCAGACAGACCCAGTACTTC
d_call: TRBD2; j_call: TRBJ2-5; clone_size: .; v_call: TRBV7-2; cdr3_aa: CASSPTSGNRPETQYF; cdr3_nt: TGTGCCAGCAGCCCGACTAGCGGGAACCGCCCAGAGACCCAGTACTTC
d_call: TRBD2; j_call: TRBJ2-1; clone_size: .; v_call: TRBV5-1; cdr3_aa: CASSLSGIGGDEQFF; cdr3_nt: TGCGCCAGCAGCTTGAGCGGGATAGGCGGCGATGAGCAGTTCTTC
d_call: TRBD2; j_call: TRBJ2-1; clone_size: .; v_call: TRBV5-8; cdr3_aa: CASSRGTSGYNEQFF; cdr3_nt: TGTGCCAGCAGCCGGGGGACTAGCGGCTACAATGAGCAGTTCTTC
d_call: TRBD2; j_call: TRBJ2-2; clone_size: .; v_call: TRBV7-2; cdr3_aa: CASSLAGAPGELFF; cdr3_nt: TGTGCCAGCAGCCTAGCGGGAGCACCCGGGGAGCTGTTTTTT
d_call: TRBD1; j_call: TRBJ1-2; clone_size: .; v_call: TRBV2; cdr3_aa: CASSPYDRVTGGYTF; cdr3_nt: TGTGCCAGCAGTCCGTACGACAGGGTAACCGGTGGCTACACCTTC
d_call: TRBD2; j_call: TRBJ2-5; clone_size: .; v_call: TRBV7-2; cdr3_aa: CASSLLAGVQETQYF; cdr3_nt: TGTGCCAGCAGCCTACTAGCGGGAGTCCAAGAGACCCAGTACTTC
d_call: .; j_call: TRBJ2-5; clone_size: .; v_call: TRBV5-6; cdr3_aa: CASSFQETQYF; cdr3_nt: TGTGCCAGCAGCTTCCAAGAGACCCAGTACTTC
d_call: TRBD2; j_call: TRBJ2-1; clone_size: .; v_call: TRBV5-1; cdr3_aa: CASSFGLDEQFF; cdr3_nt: TGCGCCAGCAGCTTCGGACTAGATGAGCAGTTCTTC
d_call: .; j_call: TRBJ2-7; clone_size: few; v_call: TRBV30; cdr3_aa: CAWSVGYREASSYEQYF; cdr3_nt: TGTGCCTGGAGTGTAGGGTATCGAGAAGCCAGCTCCTACGAGCAGTACTTC
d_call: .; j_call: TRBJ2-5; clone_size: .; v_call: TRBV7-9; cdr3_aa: CASSRRTKQETQYF; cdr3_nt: TGTGCCAGCAGCCGACGGACTAAACAAGAGACCCAGTACTTC
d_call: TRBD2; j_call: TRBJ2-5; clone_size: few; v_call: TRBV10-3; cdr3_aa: CAISGGGTQETQYF; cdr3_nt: TGTGCCATCAGTGGCGGGGGAACCCAAGAGACCCAGTACTTC
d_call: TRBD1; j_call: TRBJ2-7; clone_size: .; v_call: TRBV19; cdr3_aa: CASSKTGVAYEQYF; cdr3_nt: TGTGCCAGTAGTAAGACAGGGGTGGCCTACGAGCAGTACTTC
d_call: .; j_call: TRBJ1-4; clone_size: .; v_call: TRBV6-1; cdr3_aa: CAIQGSPGVNEKLFF; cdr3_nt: TGTGCAATCCAGGGGAGCCCTGGGGTTAATGAAAAACTGTTTTTT
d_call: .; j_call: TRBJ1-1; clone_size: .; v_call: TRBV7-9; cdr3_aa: CASSLMEMGNTEAFF; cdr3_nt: TGTGCCAGCAGCTTAATGGAAATGGGAAACACTGAAGCTTTCTTT
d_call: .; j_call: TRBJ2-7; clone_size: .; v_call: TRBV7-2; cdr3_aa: CASSLDGSSYEQYF; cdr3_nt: TGTGCCAGCAGCTTAGACGGCAGCTCCTACGAGCAGTACTTC
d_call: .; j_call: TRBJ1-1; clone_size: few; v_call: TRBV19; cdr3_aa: CASMETPNTEAFF; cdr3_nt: TGTGCCAGTATGGAGACACCGAACACTGAAGCTTTCTTT